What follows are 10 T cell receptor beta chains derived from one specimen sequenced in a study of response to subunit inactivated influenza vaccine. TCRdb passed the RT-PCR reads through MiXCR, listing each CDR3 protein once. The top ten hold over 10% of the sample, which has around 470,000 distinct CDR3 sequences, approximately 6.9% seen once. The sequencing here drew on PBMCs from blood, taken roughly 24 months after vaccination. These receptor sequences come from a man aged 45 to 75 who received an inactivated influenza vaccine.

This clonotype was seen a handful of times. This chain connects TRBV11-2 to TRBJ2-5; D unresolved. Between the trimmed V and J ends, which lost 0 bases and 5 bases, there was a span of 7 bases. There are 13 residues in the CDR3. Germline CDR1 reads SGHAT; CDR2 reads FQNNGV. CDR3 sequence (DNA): TGTGCCAGCAGCTTAGAACACACGGAGACCCAGTACTTC. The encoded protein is CASSLEHTETQYF.

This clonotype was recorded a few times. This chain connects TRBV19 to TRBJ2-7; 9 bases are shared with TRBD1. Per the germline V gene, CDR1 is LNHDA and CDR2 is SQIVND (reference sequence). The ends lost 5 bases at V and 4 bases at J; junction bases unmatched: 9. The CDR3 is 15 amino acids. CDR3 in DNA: TGTGCCAGTAGTGCCTCCGGGACAGGGTTATACGAGCAGTACTTC. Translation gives CASSASGTGLYEQYF. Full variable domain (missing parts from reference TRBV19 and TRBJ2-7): DGGITQSPKYLFRKEGQNVTLSCEQNLNHDAMYWYRQDPGQGLRLIYYSQIVNDFQKGDIAEGYSVSREKKESFPLTVTSAQKNPTAFYLCASSASGTGLYEQYFGPGTRLTVT.

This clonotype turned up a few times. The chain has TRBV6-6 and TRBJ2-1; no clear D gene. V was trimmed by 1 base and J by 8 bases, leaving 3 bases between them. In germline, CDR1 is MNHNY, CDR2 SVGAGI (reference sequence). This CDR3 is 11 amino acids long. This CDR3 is CASSYLDEQFF. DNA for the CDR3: TGTGCCAGCAGTTACTTGGATGAGCAGTTCTTC.

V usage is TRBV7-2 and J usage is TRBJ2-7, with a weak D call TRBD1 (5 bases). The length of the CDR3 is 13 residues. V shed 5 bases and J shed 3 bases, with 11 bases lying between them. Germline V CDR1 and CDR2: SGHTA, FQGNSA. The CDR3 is CASSHDRSYEQYF. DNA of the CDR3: TGTGCCAGCAGCCATGACAGAAGCTACGAGCAGTACTTC. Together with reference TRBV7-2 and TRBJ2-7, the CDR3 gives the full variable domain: GAGVSQSPSNKVTEKGKDVELRCDPISGHTALYWYRQSLGQGLEFLIYFQGNSAPDKSGLPSDRFSAERTGGSVSTLTIQRTQQEDSAVYLCASSHDRSYEQYFGPGTRLTVT.

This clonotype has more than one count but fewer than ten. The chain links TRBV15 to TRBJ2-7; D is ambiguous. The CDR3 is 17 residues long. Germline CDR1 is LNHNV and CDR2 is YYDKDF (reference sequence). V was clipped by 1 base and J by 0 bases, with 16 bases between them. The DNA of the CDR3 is TGTGCCACCAGCAGAGGATTGGTGACTCAGAGCTCCTACGAGCAGTACTTC. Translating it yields CATSRGLVTQSSYEQYF.

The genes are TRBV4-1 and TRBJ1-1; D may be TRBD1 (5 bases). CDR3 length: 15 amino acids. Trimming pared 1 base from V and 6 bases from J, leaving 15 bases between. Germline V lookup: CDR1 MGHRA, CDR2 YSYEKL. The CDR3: CASSQGPGWVAEAFF. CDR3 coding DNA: TGCGCCAGCAGCCAAGGTCCAGGGTGGGTGGCTGAAGCTTTCTTT.

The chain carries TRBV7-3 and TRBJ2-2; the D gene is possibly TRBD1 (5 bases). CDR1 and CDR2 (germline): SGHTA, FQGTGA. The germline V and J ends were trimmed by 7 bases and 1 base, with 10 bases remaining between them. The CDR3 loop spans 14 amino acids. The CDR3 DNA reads TGTGCCAGCACACACACAGGGAACACCGGGGAGCTGTTTTTT. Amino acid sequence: CASTHTGNTGELFF.

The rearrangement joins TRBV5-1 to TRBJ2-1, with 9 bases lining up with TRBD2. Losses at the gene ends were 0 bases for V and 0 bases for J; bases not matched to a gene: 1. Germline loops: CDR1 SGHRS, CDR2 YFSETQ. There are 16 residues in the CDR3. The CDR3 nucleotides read TGCGCCAGCAGCTTGGGTAGCGGGGGCTCCTACAATGAGCAGTTCTTC. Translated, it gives CASSLGSGGSYNEQFF.

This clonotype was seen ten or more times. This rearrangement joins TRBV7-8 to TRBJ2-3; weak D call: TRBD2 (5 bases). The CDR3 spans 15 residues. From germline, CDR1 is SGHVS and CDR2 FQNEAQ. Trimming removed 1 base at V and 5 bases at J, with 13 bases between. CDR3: CASSLVRAGRDTQYF. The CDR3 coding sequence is TGTGCCAGCAGCTTAGTAAGGGCGGGTCGAGATACGCAGTATTTT.

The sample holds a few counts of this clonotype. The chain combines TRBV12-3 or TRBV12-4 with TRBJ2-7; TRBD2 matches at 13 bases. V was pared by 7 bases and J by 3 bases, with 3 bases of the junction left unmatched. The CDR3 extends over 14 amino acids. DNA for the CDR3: TGTGCCAGCACCGGGACTAGCGGGGTCTACGAGCAGTACTTC. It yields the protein CASTGTSGVYEQYF.